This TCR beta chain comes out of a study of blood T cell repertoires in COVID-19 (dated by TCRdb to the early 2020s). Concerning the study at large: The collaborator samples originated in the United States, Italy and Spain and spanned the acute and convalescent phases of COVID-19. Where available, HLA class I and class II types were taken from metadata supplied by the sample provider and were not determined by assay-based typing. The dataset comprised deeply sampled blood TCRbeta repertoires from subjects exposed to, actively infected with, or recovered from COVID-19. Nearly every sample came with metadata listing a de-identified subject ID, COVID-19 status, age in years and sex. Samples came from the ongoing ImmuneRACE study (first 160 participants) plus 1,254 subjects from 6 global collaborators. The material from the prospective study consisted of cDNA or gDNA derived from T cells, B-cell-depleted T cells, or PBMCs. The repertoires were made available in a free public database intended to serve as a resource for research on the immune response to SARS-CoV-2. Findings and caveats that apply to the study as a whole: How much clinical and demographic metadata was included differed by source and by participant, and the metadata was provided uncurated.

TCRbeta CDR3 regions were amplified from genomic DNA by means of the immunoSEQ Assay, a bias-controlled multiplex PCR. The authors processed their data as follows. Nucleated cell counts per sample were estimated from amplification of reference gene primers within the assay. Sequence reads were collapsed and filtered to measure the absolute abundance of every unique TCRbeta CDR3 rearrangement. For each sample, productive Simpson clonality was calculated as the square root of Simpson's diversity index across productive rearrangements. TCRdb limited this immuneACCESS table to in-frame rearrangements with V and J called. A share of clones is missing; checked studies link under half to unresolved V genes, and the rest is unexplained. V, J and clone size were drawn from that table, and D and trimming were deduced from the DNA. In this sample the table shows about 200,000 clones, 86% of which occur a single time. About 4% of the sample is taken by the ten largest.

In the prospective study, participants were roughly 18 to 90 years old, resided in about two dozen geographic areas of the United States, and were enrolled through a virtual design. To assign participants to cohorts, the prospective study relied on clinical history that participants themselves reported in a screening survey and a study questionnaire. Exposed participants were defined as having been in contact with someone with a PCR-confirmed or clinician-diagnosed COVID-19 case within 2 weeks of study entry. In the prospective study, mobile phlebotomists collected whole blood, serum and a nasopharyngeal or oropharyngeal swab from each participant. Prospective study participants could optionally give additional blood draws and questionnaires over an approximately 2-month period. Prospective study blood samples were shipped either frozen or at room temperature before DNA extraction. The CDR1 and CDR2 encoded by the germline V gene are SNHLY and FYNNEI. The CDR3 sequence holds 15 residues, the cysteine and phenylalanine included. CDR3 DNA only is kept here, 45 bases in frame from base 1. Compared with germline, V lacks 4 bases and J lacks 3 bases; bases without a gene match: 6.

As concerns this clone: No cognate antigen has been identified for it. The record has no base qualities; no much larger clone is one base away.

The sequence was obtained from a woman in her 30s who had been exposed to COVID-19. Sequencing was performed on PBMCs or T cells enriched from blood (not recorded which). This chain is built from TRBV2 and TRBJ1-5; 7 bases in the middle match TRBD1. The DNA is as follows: TGTGCCAGCAGTGGGACAGGAGTACCCAATCAGCCCCAGCATTTT. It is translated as CASSGTGVPNQPQHF.